One and the same sample provided the 19 T cell receptor beta chains below, sequenced in a study of CD4+ T cells in melanoma. Sequenced by immunoSEQ multiplex PCR; TCRdb stores in-frame clones only, minus some. Here the sample spans around 10,000 clones, roughly two thirds being singletons. Sequencing input: cells from a culture (not recorded whether cultured in vitro). The receptors here all came from a human donor with melanoma.

J is TRBJ2-5 and V is TRBV5-1; D call uncertain. V was pared by 1 base and J by 5 bases, with 12 bases between. This CDR3 comprises 14 residues. Germline V lookup: CDR1 SGHRS, CDR2 YFSETQ. The CDR3 sequence: CASSLISTEETQYF. CDR3 nucleotides: TGCGCCAGCAGCTTGATTAGCACCGAGGAGACCCAGTACTTC.

This chain uses TRBV15 with TRBJ2-3; D unresolved. With 6 bases removed from V and 2 bases from J, the gap between germline ends came to 9 bases. There are 13 residues in the CDR3. The germline V gene encodes CDR1 LNHNV and CDR2 YYDKDF (reference sequence). The CDR3 region is CATSYYNTDTQYF. For the CDR3, the DNA is TGTGCCACCAGTTACTACAACACAGATACGCAGTATTTT.

This clone was detected a few times. This chain connects TRBV6-6 to TRBJ2-7; TRBD2 aligns across 10 bases. CDR3 length equals 14 residues. CDR1 MNHNY and CDR2 SVGAGI come from the germline V gene (reference sequence). With V trimmed by 6 bases and J by 1 base, 3 bases remained unmatched. For the CDR3, the DNA is TGTGCCAGCAGCCTACTAGCGGGGTCCTACGAGCAGTACTTC. This encodes CASSLLAGSYEQYF.

This sequence joins TRBV18 and TRBJ1-1; D gene uncertain. Germline loops: CDR1 KGHSH, CDR2 LQKENI. Trimming removed 1 base at V and 3 bases at J, with 6 bases between. CDR3 size: 13 residues. In DNA, the CDR3 is TGTGCCAGCTCACCACTAGTAGACACTGAAGCTTTCTTT. This sequence encodes CASSPLVDTEAFF.

The V gene is TRBV19, the J gene TRBJ2-2, with a weak D call TRBD1 (5 bases). The CDR3 runs to 16 residues. Trimming stripped 5 bases from V and 1 base from J, with 14 bases between. CDR1 is LNHDA, CDR2 SQIVND, per germline (reference sequence). Here the CDR3 reads CASSHRRQGNTGELFF. In DNA, the CDR3 is TGTGCCAGTAGTCATCGCAGGCAGGGGAACACCGGGGAGCTGTTTTTT.

The chain combines TRBV30 with TRBJ1-2; D unclear. CDR3 length: 14 amino acids. Germline-derived CDR1 and CDR2 are GTSNPN and SVGIG (reference sequence). The V end lost 1 base, the J end lost 4 bases, and 13 bases lay between the germline ends. In DNA form, the CDR3 reads TGTGCCTGGAGTGAGGAGGGATGGAGCTATGGCTACACCTTC. The encoded protein is CAWSEEGWSYGYTF.

This clone was found once. The chain recombines TRBV2 with TRBJ2-1, with D possibly TRBD1 on 7 matching bases. CDR1 is SNHLY and CDR2 is FYNNEI in the germline V gene. The CDR3 loop spans 17 amino acids. V lost 5 bases, J lost 9 bases, and 26 bases lay in between. DNA of the CDR3: TGTGCCAGCAGTTCCCTAGGGGGCGGGGCCTTTCAGGGTGAGCAGTTCTTC. Protein product: CASSSLGGGAFQGEQFF.

The V and J genes are TRBV27 and TRBJ2-7, with a possible D match to TRBD1 (6 bases). CDR3 size: 18 residues. Germline V lookup: CDR1 MNHEY, CDR2 SMNVEV (reference sequence). Trimming left V 2 bases short and J 4 bases short, with 24 bases between. In DNA form, the CDR3 reads TGTGCCAGCAGTTTAAGACCCCCAGGGGTTTATTTCGCTTACGAGCAGTACTTC. Translated, it gives CASSLRPPGVYFAYEQYF.

This clone was detected once. The rearrangement links TRBV30 to TRBJ1-1; 7 bases fit TRBD1. The CDR3 is 17 residues long. V trimming: 4 bases; J trimming: 0 bases; junction bases outside the gene matches: 14. CDR1 and CDR2 (germline): GTSNPN, SVGIG (reference sequence). CDR3 region: CAWTNRTGASVNTEAFF. The CDR3 DNA follows: TGTGCCTGGACAAATAGGACAGGAGCCAGCGTGAACACTGAAGCTTTCTTT.

The V and J genes are TRBV13 and TRBJ1-1; D is perhaps TRBD1 (6 bases). The CDR3 runs 15 residues. V dropped 2 bases and J dropped 1 base, with 11 bases sitting between them. Germline V gene data show CDR1 as PRHDT and CDR2 as FYEKMQ (reference sequence). Here the CDR3 reads CASSLRGRGNTEAFF. CDR3 nucleotides: TGTGCCAGCAGCTTACGGGGCAGGGGGAACACTGAAGCTTTCTTT.

The chain combines TRBV5-1 with TRBJ1-5; D unclear. The CDR3 is made up of 14 amino acids. The V gene lost 0 bases and the J gene lost 3 bases, with 7 bases spanning the gap. Germline values: CDR1 SGHRS, CDR2 YFSETQ. The CDR3 bases are TGCGCCAGCAGCTTGGGAACGGTCAATCAGCCCCAGCATTTT. Protein: CASSLGTVNQPQHF.

The J gene is TRBJ2-7, the V gene TRBV2; 13 bases are shared with TRBD2. V lost 6 bases to trimming and J lost 1 base; unmatched junction nucleotides: 3. This CDR3 is 15 amino acids long. Germline CDR1 reads SNHLY; CDR2 reads FYNNEI. CDR3 loop: CASRETSGGSYEQYF. DNA of the CDR3: TGTGCCAGCAGAGAGACTAGCGGGGGGTCCTACGAGCAGTACTTC.

The chain carries TRBV2 and TRBJ2-1, with 14 positions matching TRBD2. CDR3 size: 15 residues. The germline CDR1 and CDR2 sequences are SNHLY and FYNNEI. Losses at the gene ends were 6 bases for V and 9 bases for J; bases not matched to a gene: 7. This CDR3 reads CASRTGLAGGLEQFF. The CDR3 DNA is TGTGCCAGCAGAACTGGACTAGCGGGGGGCCTTGAGCAGTTCTTC.

The rearrangement links TRBV10-3 to TRBJ2-1; 7 bases line up with TRBD1. Per germline, CDR1 ENHRY and CDR2 SYGVKD. This CDR3 comprises 14 residues. J gave up 2 bases and V 8 bases, and 6 bases lay outside the gene matches. CDR3 loop: CAISPGTAYNEQFF. In DNA form, the CDR3 reads TGTGCCATCTCCCCCGGGACAGCCTACAATGAGCAGTTCTTC.

V gene TRBV4-1 combines with J gene TRBJ1-5; D may be TRBD1 (5 bases). Trimming cost V 0 bases and J 9 bases, with 15 bases left between them. Germline V gives CDR1 MGHRA, CDR2 YSYEKL. The CDR3 is made up of 15 amino acids. CDR3 residues: CASSQDVKGIRPQHF. Written as DNA, the CDR3 is TGCGCCAGCAGCCAAGATGTAAAGGGGATTCGGCCCCAGCATTTT.

V is TRBV27 and J is TRBJ2-7; 8 bases agree with TRBD1. J was trimmed by 3 bases and V by 8 bases; bases with no gene match: 6. This CDR3 has 13 residues. Germline V CDR1 and CDR2: MNHEY, SMNVEV (reference sequence). CDR3 sequence (DNA): TGTGCCAGCTCAAGACAGGGGATCTACGAGCAGTACTTC. Translation gives CASSRQGIYEQYF.

The chain uses TRBV29-1 and TRBJ2-1, with D uncertain. V lost 3 bases and J lost 4, with 4 bases in between. Germline CDR1 and CDR2: SQVTM and ANQGSEA. The CDR3 extends over 11 amino acids. The CDR3 loop reads CSVERYNEQFF. The CDR3 nucleotides read TGCAGCGTTGAGAGGTACAATGAGCAGTTCTTC.

This clone has more than one count but fewer than ten. The rearrangement links TRBV7-9 to TRBJ2-7, with 9 bases fitting TRBD1. This CDR3 spans 13 amino acids. Germline assignment: CDR1 SEHNR and CDR2 FQNEAQ (reference sequence). Unmatched junction bases numbered 6, after V lost 5 bases and J lost 7 bases. The CDR3 loop reads CASSGTGPGEQYF. The CDR3 DNA reads as TGTGCCAGCAGCGGGACAGGGCCGGGGGAGCAGTACTTC. The variable domain in full, completed from reference TRBV7-9 and TRBJ2-7, reads DTGVSQNPRHKITKRGQNVTFRCDPISEHNRLYWYRQTLGQGPEFLTYFQNEAQLEKSRLLSDRFSAERPKGSFSTLEIQRTEQGDSAMYLCASSGTGPGEQYFGPGTRLTVT.

The chain combines TRBV5-6 with TRBJ2-7, with 7 bases matching TRBD2. The CDR3 consists of 16 residues. Unmatched junction bases numbered 13, after V lost 3 bases and J lost 4 bases. CDR1 and CDR2 (germline): SGHDT, YYEEEE. The CDR3 is CASSSGVGRAAYEQYF. The CDR3 DNA reads as TGTGCCAGCAGCTCAGGCGTGGGGAGGGCGGCTTACGAGCAGTACTTC.